The TCR beta chain described here comes from a study of blood T cell repertoires in COVID-19. This CDR3 has 15 amino acids. CDR1 is SGHDT, CDR2 YYEEEE, per germline. Between the trimmed V and J ends, which lost 1 base and 2 bases, there was a span of 10 bases. Using immunoSEQ multiplex PCR, the repertoire was profiled, and TCRdb retains in-frame clones only, with some absent. The sample carries 30,000 to 40,000 clones, over 90% recorded once. The specimen sequenced was peripheral blood. The chain links TRBV5-6 to TRBJ2-1, with D possibly TRBD2 on 6 matching bases. This receptor was obtained from a human donor in a cohort sampled during active COVID-19. The CDR3 DNA is TGTGCCAGCAGCTTGAGGCGGGAAGCCTACAATGAGCAGTTCTTC. Encoded protein: CASSLRREAYNEQFF.